This T cell receptor beta chain was recovered during a study of molecular identifiers for immune sequencing clone quantification. Study results and caveats: Detecting spiked Jurkat TCR RNA from one cell among around 930,000 naive cells was reportedly possible. Identical TCR molecules can share a barcode, and this sharing could underestimate highly expanded clone sizes. Effector cells had over 99% of their molecules in clones above 20 RNA copies, while naive cells had under 1%.

Generation of bulk TCR libraries relied on previously described methods and listed TCR primers. TCRdb itself ran the PCR reads through MiXCR, one entry per CDR3 protein. The sample includes roughly 630,000 distinct CDR3 sequences, about 25% of them seen just once. This clonotype was seen a few times. Antigen unknown. After removal of 2 bases from V and 6 bases from J, the junction contained 7 bases not matched to a gene. The CDR3 covers 15 residues. The specimen sequenced was naive CD8+ T cells from blood, with Jurkat cell RNA spiked in. The subset denotes: FACS-sorted CD8+CD4-CCR7+CD45RA+ naive T cells. This chain joins TRBV23-1 and TRBJ2-1, with 7 bases aligning to TRBD1. TRBV23-1 is designated an ORF whose function remains uncertain. The receptor's source is a human donor in good health. Some libraries in this study had Jurkat cell RNA spiked in. As DNA, the CDR3 is TGCGCCAGCAGTCAACCGACAGGGTCTCGCAATGAGCAGTTCTTC. As protein: CASSQPTGSRNEQFF.